The clone carrying this TCR beta chain was observed many times. What it binds is not known. The sample originates from a study of T cells after yellow fever vaccination. Between the trimmed V and J ends, which lost 1 base and 1 base, there was a span of 7 bases. The germline CDR1 and CDR2 sequences are LGHNA and YSLEER. This CDR3 comprises 14 residues. TCRdb reanalysed the 5' RACE reads using MiXCR and keeps one entry per CDR3 protein. The data hold over 110,000 distinct CDR3 sequences, with 7.7% observed a single time. Regarding the study as a whole: Relatively few clonotypes were ones that appeared in both CD4 and CD8 compartments.

This TCR derives from a man younger than 40 who received the YFV17D yellow fever vaccine. The chain has TRBV4-3 and TRBJ2-5; D gene uncertain. The sequences come from CD4+ T cells sorted from PBMCs, collected 5 days after the yellow fever booster vaccination. The CDR3 loop reads CASSQGRTQETQYF. CDR3 coding DNA: TGCGCCAGCAGCCAAGGACGGACCCAAGAGACCCAGTACTTC.